These 15 T cell receptor beta chains share one sample of origin, sequenced in a study of Graves' ophthalmopathy and Graves' hyperthyroidism. RNA transcripts were the template, and TCR beta CDR3 regions were amplified from them. First-round RT-PCR with HTBI primers preceded a second-round multiplex PCR. MiXCR, run by TCRdb on the multiplex PCR reads, gives a single entry per CDR3 protein. The sample contains hundreds of thousands of distinct CDR3 sequences, roughly two fifths of which appear only once. Sample: peripheral blood. These receptors were collected from an adult man with Graves' ophthalmopathy.

This clonotype was observed at least ten times. V is TRBV9 and J is TRBJ2-5, with 11 bases identical to TRBD2. The germline V gene has CDR1 SGDLS and CDR2 YYNGEE. The CDR3 length is 14 residues. The junction had 3 bases not matched to a gene; V was cut back by 2 bases and J by 6 bases. This chain's CDR3 is CASSVSGGAQTQYF. In DNA, the CDR3 is TGTGCCAGCAGCGTTAGCGGGGGGGCCCAGACCCAGTACTTC.

This clonotype was observed a handful of times. The chain is built from TRBV20-1 and TRBJ2-7; 14 bases agree with TRBD2. After removal of 3 bases from V and 4 bases from J, the junction contained 5 bases not matched to a gene. The germline CDR1 and CDR2 sequences are DFQATT and SNEGSKA (reference sequence). The CDR3 consists of 15 residues. The CDR3 loop reads CSARGLAGVFYEQYF. The CDR3 nucleotides read TGCAGTGCTAGGGGACTAGCGGGAGTTTTTTACGAGCAGTACTTC.

The chain has TRBV15 and TRBJ1-2; possibly TRBD1 for D (6 bases). Germline CDR1 is LNHNV and CDR2 is YYDKDF (reference sequence). Trimming left V 4 bases short and J 6 bases short, with 15 bases between. This CDR3 spans 14 amino acids. CDR3 sequence: CATSTGAAANGYTF. In DNA form, the CDR3 reads TGTGCCACCAGCACAGGGGCTGCTGCGAATGGCTACACCTTC. The full variable domain, with the rest looked up from reference TRBV15 and TRBJ1-2, is DAMVIQNPRYQVTQFGKPVTLSCSQTLNHNVMYWYQQKSSQAPKLLFHYYDKDFNNEADTPDNFQSRRPNTSFCFLDIRSPGLGDTAMYLCATSTGAAANGYTFGSGTRLTVV.

This chain links TRBV24-1 with TRBJ2-7, with 13 bases identical to TRBD2. J lost 5 bases, V lost 4 bases, and 7 bases had no gene match. Germline V gene data show CDR1 as KGHDR and CDR2 as SFDVKD. The CDR3 sequence is 16 residues long. CDR3 amino acids: CATSDPGTSGTHEQYF. The CDR3 DNA sequence: TGTGCCACCAGTGACCCCGGGACTAGCGGGACCCACGAGCAGTACTTC.

This clonotype was observed many times. The chain joins TRBV10-1 to TRBJ2-7, with D possibly being TRBD1 (5 bases). Between the trimmed V and J ends, which lost 4 bases and 3 bases, there was a span of 10 bases. The CDR3 consists of 13 residues. The germline gives CDR1 WNHNN, CDR2 SYGVQD (reference sequence). The CDR3 DNA reads as TGCGCCAGCAGTGGTTCAGGGTACTACGAGCAGTACTTC. Translated: CASSGSGYYEQYF.

This clonotype was detected many times. The chain carries TRBV7-2 and TRBJ2-5; D uncertain. Germline lookup yields CDR1 SGHTA and CDR2 FQGNSA. V was clipped by 5 bases and J by 4 bases, with 17 bases between them. The CDR3 spans 15 residues. The CDR3 reads CASSRSGFSRETQYF. CDR3 nucleotides: TGTGCCAGCAGCCGCAGTGGTTTTAGCCGAGAGACCCAGTACTTC.

This clonotype was seen a few times. This chain joins TRBV7-2 and TRBJ2-7; 8 bases agree with TRBD2. The CDR3 runs 15 residues. Germline CDR1 is SGHTA and CDR2 is FQGNSA. Trimming cost V 1 base and J 2 bases; bases outside gene matches: 4. The CDR3 DNA sequence: TGTGCCAGCAGCTTAGTGCGGGGGGAGACCTACGAGCAGTACTTC. It is translated as CASSLVRGETYEQYF.

V is TRBV28 and J is TRBJ2-5, with TRBD1 identical over 10 bases. The junction had 10 bases not matched to a gene; V was cut back by 5 bases and J by 4 bases. Germline lookup yields CDR1 MDHEN and CDR2 SYDVKM. The CDR3 has 16 amino acids. DNA of the CDR3: TGTGCCAGCAGTGGCGCCCGGGACAGGGGAAGAGAGACCCAGTACTTC. Residues: CASSGARDRGRETQYF.

CDR3 DNA sequence: TGCAGCGCCCCGCGTGCGGCTAGCGGAGGGTGGAATGAGCAGTTCTTC. This codes for CSAPRAASGGWNEQFF. The genes are TRBV29-1 and TRBJ2-1, with 7 bases lining up with TRBD2. V lost 7 bases to trimming and J lost 7 bases; unmatched junction nucleotides: 19. Germline CDR1 is SQVTM and CDR2 is ANQGSEA. The CDR3 totals 16 residues.

This clonotype appeared many times. This rearrangement joins TRBV7-2 to TRBJ2-7; TRBD1 matches 8 bases. The CDR3 consists of 14 residues. The germline gives CDR1 SGHTA, CDR2 FQGNSA. V was pared by 4 bases and J by 7 bases, with 9 bases of the junction left unmatched. The CDR3, as DNA: TGTGCCAGCAGCTCATTCGACAGGGGTAAAGAGCAGTACTTC. Amino acid sequence: CASSSFDRGKEQYF.

Details on this clonotype: Compared with germline, one end of the junction differs, possibly owing to a read error. The gene calls are TRBV10-3 and TRBJ1-4; unclear D gene. Germline V gene sequence: CDR1 ENHRY, CDR2 SYGVKD. CDR3 size: 14 residues. In nucleotides, the CDR3 is TGTGCCAGCAGTAGCGCCGCAACTAATGAAAAACTGTTTTTT. Translating gives CASSSAATNEKLFF.

In its sample, this clonotype was seen many times. The V call is TRBV14, the J call TRBJ1-4; 8 bases map to TRBD1. The CDR3 has 13 amino acids. Germline CDR1 and CDR2: SGHDN and FVKESK. V lost 4 bases, J lost 7 bases, and 2 bases stayed unmatched. The CDR3 DNA reads TGTGCCAGCAGCCTAGGGACAGGTGAAAAACTGTTTTTT. Amino acid sequence: CASSLGTGEKLFF.

This clonotype was counted between two and nine times. The J gene is TRBJ1-2, the V gene TRBV6-5, with D possibly TRBD1 on 5 matching bases. V was trimmed by 5 bases and J by 5 bases, leaving 18 bases between them. The CDR3 length is 15 residues. Germline CDR1 and CDR2: MNHEY and SVGAGI. Here the CDR3 DNA reads TGTGCCAGCAGTGAACCGATCGGCGGGACGTATGGCTACACCTTC. It specifies CASSEPIGGTYGYTF.

J is TRBJ2-7 and V is TRBV11-2; the D is unclear. Trimming removed 3 bases at V and 2 bases at J, with 5 bases between. The CDR3 is 12 residues long. From germline, CDR1 is SGHAT and CDR2 FQNNGV. The CDR3 DNA follows: TGTGCCAGCAGCTTTCACCCCTACGAGCAGTACTTC. This sequence encodes CASSFHPYEQYF.

The V and J genes are TRBV7-2 and TRBJ2-2, with 7 nucleotides matching TRBD1. The CDR3 totals 18 residues. Looked up from germline, CDR1 is SGHTA and CDR2 is FQGNSA. Losses at the gene ends were 5 bases for V and 4 bases for J; bases not matched to a gene: 16. CDR3 nucleotides: TGTGCCAGCAGCGCGAGGACAGGTCGATTGAGGGCCACCGGGGAGCTGTTTTTT. Translated, it gives CASSARTGRLRATGELFF.